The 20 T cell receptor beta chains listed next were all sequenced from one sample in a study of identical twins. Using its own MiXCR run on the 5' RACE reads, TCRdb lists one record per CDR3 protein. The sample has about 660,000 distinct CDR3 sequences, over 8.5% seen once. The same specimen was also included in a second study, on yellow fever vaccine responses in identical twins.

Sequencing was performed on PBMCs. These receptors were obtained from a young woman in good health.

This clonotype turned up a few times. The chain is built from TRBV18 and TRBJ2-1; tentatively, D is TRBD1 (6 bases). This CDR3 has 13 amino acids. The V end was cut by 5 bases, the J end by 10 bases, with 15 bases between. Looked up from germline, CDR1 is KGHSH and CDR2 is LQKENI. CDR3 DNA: TGTGCCAGCTCATCACAGGGCGGGCTCGAGCAGTTCTTC. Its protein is CASSSQGGLEQFF.

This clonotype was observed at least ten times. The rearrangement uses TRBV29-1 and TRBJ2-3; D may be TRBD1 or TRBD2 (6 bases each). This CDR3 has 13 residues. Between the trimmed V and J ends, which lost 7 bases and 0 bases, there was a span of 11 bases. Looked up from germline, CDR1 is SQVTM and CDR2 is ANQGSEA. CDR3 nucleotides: TGCAGCGCCCGGGGGCGCAGCACAGATACGCAGTATTTT. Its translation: CSARGRSTDTQYF.

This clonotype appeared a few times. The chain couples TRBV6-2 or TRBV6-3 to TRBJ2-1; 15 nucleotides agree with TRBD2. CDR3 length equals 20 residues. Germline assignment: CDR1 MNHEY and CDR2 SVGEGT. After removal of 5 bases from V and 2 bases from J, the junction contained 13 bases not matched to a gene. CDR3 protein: CASSTASGLAGGVAYNEQFF. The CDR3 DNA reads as TGTGCCAGCAGTACGGCATCGGGACTAGCGGGAGGAGTCGCCTACAATGAGCAGTTCTTC.

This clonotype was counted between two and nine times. Here the CDR3 DNA reads TGTGCCAACTCTCCGGGACCTAGGACCAATGAGCAGTTCTTC. This translates into CANSPGPRTNEQFF. The chain couples TRBV10-3 to TRBJ2-1; D is tentatively TRBD1 or TRBD2 (5 bases each). The CDR3 loop spans 14 amino acids. In germline, CDR1 is ENHRY, CDR2 SYGVKD. V lost 10 bases to trimming and J lost 6 bases, with 19 bases between them.

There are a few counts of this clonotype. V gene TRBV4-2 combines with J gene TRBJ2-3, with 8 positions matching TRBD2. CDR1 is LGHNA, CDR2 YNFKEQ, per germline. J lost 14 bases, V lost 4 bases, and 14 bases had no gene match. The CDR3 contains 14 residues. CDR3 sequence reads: CASSPPGLELRLYF. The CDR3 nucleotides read TGTGCCAGCAGCCCCCCGGGACTAGAGCTTAGGCTGTATTTT.

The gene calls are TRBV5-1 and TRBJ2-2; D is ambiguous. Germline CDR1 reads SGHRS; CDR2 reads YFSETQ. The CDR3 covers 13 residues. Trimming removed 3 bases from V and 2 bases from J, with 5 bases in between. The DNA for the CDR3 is TGCGCCAGCAGCTGGCAAAACACCGGGGAGCTGTTTTTT. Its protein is CASSWQNTGELFF.

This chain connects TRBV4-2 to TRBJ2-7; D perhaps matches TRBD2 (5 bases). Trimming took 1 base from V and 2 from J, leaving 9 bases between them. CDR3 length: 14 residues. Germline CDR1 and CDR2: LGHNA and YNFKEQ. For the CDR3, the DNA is TGTGCCAGCAGCCAAGCCGGACTCCCCTACGAGCAGTACTTC. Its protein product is CASSQAGLPYEQYF.

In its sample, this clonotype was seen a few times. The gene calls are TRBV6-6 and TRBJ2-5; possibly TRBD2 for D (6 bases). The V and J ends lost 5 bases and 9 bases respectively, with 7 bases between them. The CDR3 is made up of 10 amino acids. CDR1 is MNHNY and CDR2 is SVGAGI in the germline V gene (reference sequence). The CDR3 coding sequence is TGTGCCAGCAGTAGCGGGTCCCAGTACTTC. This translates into CASSSGSQYF.

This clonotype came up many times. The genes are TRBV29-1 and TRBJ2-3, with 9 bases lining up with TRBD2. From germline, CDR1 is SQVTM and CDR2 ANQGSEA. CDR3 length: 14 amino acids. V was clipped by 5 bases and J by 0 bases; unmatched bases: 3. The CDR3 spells CSVLLAGSTDTQYF. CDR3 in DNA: TGCAGCGTTTTACTAGCGGGTAGCACAGATACGCAGTATTTT.

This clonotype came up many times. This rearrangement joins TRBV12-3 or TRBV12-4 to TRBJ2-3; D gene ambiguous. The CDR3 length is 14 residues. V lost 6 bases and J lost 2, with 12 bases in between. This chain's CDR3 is CASRPDRPTDTQYF. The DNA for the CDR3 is TGTGCCAGCAGGCCGGACCGCCCCACAGATACGCAGTATTTT.

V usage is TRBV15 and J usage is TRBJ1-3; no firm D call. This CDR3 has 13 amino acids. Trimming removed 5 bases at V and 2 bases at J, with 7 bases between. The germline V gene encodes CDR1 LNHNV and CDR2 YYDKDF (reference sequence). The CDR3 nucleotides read TGTGCCACCAGCTACACCCCTGGAAACACCATATATTTT. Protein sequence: CATSYTPGNTIYF.

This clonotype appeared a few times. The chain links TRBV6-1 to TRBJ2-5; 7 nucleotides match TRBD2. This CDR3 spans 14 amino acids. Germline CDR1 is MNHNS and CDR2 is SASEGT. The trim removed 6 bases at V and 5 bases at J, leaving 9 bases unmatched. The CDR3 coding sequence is TGTGCCAGCAGACCGGGACTATCACGGGAGACCCAGTACTTC. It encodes CASRPGLSRETQYF.

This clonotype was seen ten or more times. The CDR3 sequence is CSGGGPDEQFF. CDR3 nucleotide sequence: TGCAGCGGGGGGGGGCCGGATGAGCAGTTCTTC. This rearrangement joins TRBV29-1 to TRBJ2-1; D is perhaps TRBD2 (7 bases). The CDR3 loop spans 11 amino acids. Germline lookup yields CDR1 SQVTM and CDR2 ANQGSEA. V lost 7 bases and J 8 bases, leaving 12 bases between the germline ends.

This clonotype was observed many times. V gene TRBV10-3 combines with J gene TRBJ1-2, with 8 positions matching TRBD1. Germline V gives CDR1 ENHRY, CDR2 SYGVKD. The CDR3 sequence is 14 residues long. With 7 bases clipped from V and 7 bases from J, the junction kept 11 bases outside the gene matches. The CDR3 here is CAINDRGNFSGYTF. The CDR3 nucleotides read TGTGCCATCAACGACAGGGGAAACTTTAGTGGCTACACCTTC.

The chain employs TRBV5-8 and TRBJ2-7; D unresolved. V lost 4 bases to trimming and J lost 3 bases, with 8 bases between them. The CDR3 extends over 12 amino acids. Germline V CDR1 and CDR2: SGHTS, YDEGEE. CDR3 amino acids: CASSNVGYEQYF. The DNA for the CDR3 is TGTGCCAGCAGCAATGTTGGCTACGAGCAGTACTTC.

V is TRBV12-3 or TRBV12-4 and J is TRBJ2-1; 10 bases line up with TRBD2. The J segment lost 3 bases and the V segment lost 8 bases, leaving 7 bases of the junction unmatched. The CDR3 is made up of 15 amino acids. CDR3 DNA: TGTGCCAGCGCCCGAGGACTAGCGGTCTACAATGAGCAGTTCTTC. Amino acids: CASARGLAVYNEQFF.

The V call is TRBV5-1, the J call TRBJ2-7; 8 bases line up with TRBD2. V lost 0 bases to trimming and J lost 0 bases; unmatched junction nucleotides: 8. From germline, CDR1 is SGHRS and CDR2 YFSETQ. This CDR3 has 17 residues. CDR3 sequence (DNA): TGCGCCAGCAGCTTGGAGGGGGTAGCGGGGTCCTCCTACGAGCAGTACTTC. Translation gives CASSLEGVAGSSYEQYF. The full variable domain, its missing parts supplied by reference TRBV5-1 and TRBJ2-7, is KAGVTQTPRYLIKTRGQQVTLSCSPISGHRSVSWYQQTPGQGLQFLFEYFSETQRNKGNFPGRFSGRQFSNSRSEMNVSTLELGDSALYLCASSLEGVAGSSYEQYFGPGTRLTVT.

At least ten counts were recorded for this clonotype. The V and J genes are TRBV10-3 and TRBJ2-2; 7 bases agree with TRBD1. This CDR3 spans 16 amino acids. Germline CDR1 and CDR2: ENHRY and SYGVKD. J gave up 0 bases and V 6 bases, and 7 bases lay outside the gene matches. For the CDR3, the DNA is TGTGCCATCAGGGACAAGGGGGCATCGAACACCGGGGAGCTGTTTTTT. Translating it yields CAIRDKGASNTGELFF.

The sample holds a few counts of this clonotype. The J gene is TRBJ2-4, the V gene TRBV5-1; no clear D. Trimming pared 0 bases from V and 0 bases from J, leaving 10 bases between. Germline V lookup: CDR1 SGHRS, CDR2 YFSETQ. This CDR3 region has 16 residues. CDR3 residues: CASSLGEGKAKNIQYF. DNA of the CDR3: TGCGCCAGCAGCTTGGGTGAAGGGAAAGCCAAAAACATTCAGTACTTC.

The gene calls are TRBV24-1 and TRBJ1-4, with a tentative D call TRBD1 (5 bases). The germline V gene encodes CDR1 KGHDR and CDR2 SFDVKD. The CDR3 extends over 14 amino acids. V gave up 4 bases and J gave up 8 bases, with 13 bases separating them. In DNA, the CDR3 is TGTGCCACCAGTGAAGGGGTTTACGGAGAAAAACTGTTTTTT. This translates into CATSEGVYGEKLFF.